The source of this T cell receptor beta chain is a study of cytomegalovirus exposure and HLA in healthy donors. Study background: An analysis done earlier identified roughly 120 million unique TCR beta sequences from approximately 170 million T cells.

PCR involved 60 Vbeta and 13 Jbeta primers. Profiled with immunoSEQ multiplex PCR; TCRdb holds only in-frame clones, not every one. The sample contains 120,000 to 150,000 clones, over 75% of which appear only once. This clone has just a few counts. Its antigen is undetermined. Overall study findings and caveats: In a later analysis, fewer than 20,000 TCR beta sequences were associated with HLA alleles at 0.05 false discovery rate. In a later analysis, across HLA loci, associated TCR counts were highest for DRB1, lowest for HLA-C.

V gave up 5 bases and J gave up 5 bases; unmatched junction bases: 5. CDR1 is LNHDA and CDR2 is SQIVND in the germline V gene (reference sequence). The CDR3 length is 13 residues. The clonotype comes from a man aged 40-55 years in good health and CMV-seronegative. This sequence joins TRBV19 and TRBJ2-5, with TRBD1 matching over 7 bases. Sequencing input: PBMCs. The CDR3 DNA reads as TGTGCCAGTAGTGTTGACAGGGTTGAGACCCAGTACTTC. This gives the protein CASSVDRVETQYF.